This T cell receptor beta chain was recorded in a study of OX40 agonist ivuxolimab in advanced cancers. In the study overall: A diagnosis of hepatocellular carcinoma, melanoma, renal cell or head and neck cancer was present in dose-escalation patients.

Assay used: immunoSEQ multiplex PCR; TCRdb lists only in-frame clones, some missing. Here the sample spans some 18,000 clones, about 86% being singletons. Points on this clone: What it binds is unknown.

The CDR3 sequence is 16 residues long. Germline V gene sequence: CDR1 MGHRA, CDR2 YSYEKL. V gave up 0 bases and J gave up 7 bases, with 15 bases separating them. General observations from the study: Several nonresponders also turned out to have low normalized T-cell clonal expansion. In the 0.1 to 3.0 mg/kg range, CD4+ and CD8+ blood T cells had expanded clonally by week 6.

The sequence came from an adult with an advanced solid tumor such as melanoma, head and neck, liver or kidney cancer. This chain joins TRBV4-1 and TRBJ2-2, with D possibly TRBD1 on 5 matching bases. Sequenced material: CD4+ or CD8+ T cells sorted from blood, taken in a trial of the OX40 agonist ivuxolimab. Here the CDR3 DNA reads TGCGCCAGCAGCCAAGATGTATGGGTAGGGGTCGGGGAGCTGTTTTTT. Translated, it gives CASSQDVWVGVGELFF.